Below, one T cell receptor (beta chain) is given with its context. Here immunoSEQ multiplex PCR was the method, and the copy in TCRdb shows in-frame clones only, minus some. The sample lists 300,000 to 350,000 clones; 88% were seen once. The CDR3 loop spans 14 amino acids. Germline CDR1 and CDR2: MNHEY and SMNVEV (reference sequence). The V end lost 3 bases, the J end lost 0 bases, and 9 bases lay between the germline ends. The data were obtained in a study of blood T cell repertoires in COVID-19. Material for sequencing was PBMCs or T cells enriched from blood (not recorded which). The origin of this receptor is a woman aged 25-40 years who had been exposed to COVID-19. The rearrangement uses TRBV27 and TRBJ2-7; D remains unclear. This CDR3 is CASSLGRLSYEQYF. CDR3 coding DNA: TGTGCCAGCAGTTTGGGCAGGCTCTCCTACGAGCAGTACTTC.